Below, 16 T cell receptor beta chains from the same sample are listed, as sequenced in a study of blood T cells in healthy people across ages. A second PCR, run for about 7 to 12 cycles, used a sample-barcoded 5' primer plus a J-beta primer mix. TCRdb redid the calling of the 5' RACE reads with MiXCR, one entry per CDR3 protein. The sample shows roughly 1.7 million distinct CDR3 sequences, roughly a third of them seen only once. Sequences were obtained from blood. The receptor source for this set is a woman between 25 and 40 years old in good health.

The rearrangement joins TRBV4-1 to TRBJ1-1, with a weak D call TRBD1 (5 bases). V dropped 2 bases and J dropped 11 bases, with 18 bases sitting between them. CDR1 is MGHRA and CDR2 is YSYEKL in the germline V gene. The CDR3 is 14 amino acids. The CDR3 region is CASSQRELGDGAFF. The CDR3 DNA is TGCGCCAGCAGCCAAAGGGAGCTGGGGGACGGGGCTTTCTTT.

The V gene is TRBV7-3, the J gene TRBJ2-2, with D maybe TRBD1 (6 bases). The germline CDR1 and CDR2 sequences are SGHTA and FQGTGA. The CDR3 runs to 16 residues. V dropped 0 bases and J dropped 6 bases, with 14 bases sitting between them. The CDR3 protein is CASSLTGAKDAGELFF. The CDR3 nucleotides are TGTGCCAGCAGCTTAACGGGGGCGAAAGACGCCGGGGAGCTGTTTTTT.

The chain combines TRBV6-5 with TRBJ2-7, with 8 bases identical to TRBD1. V lost 6 bases, J lost 3 bases, and 7 bases stayed unmatched. This CDR3 comprises 14 residues. The germline gives CDR1 MNHEY, CDR2 SVGAGI. CDR3 amino acids: CASRSGTGYYEQYF. DNA for the CDR3: TGTGCCAGCAGGTCCGGGACAGGTTACTACGAGCAGTACTTC.

This clonotype occurred a few times. In DNA form, the CDR3 reads TGCGCCAGCAGCATGACAGGGCTTGGGCAGTTCTTC. Protein sequence: CASSMTGLGQFF. The chain couples TRBV4-1 to TRBJ2-1; 7 nucleotides agree with TRBD1. The CDR3 is 12 amino acids. Losses at the gene ends were 5 bases for V and 12 bases for J; bases not matched to a gene: 7. Germline assignment: CDR1 MGHRA and CDR2 YSYEKL.

V and J are TRBV4-2 and TRBJ2-1; 8 bases are shared with TRBD2. The CDR3 has 19 residues. J gave up 4 bases and V 4 bases, and 18 bases lay outside the gene matches. Per the germline V gene, CDR1 is LGHNA and CDR2 is YNFKEQ. CDR3 DNA: TGTGCCAGCAGCCGCAGACTTTCGGGAGTCGGGAGGGTTTACAATGAGCAGTTCTTC. Translating gives CASSRRLSGVGRVYNEQFF.

The rearrangement joins TRBV14 to TRBJ2-5; D is perhaps TRBD1 (6 bases). The CDR3 runs 15 residues. Trimming pared 5 bases from V and 5 bases from J, leaving 18 bases between. Germline V gene lookup returns CDR1 SGHDN and CDR2 FVKESK. CDR3 amino acids: CASSTDRSGYETQYF. The CDR3 DNA follows: TGTGCCAGCAGCACCGACAGGTCGGGATACGAGACCCAGTACTTC.

The rearrangement links TRBV20-1 to TRBJ2-5, with 7 positions matching TRBD1. CDR3 length: 11 amino acids. J was trimmed by 12 bases and V by 1 base; bases with no gene match: 5. Germline CDR1 is DFQATT and CDR2 is SNEGSKA (reference sequence). Here the CDR3 DNA reads TGCAGTGCTAGAGTACCGACAGGGAAGTACTTC. As protein: CSARVPTGKYF.

This chain uses TRBV30 with TRBJ2-1; TRBD2 matches 9 bases. The CDR3 is 15 residues long. Per the germline V gene, CDR1 is GTSNPN and CDR2 is SVGIG (reference sequence). Here the CDR3 reads CVGLAGILSYNEQFF. Written as DNA, the CDR3 is TGTGTAGGGCTAGCGGGGATTCTATCCTACAATGAGCAGTTCTTC.

In the case of this clonotype: Since a much larger clone is just one base distant, this may be a read error. The V gene is TRBV7-2, the J gene TRBJ1-4, with TRBD1 matching over 9 bases. Germline V gene sequence: CDR1 SGHTA, CDR2 FQGNSA. The CDR3 is 13 amino acids. The J segment lost 8 bases and the V segment lost 8 bases, leaving 6 bases of the junction unmatched. CDR3: CASGSGTGEKLFF. DNA for the CDR3: TGTGCCAGCGGCTCCGGGACAGGGGAAAAACTGTTTTTT.

In nucleotides, the CDR3 is TGTGCCAGCAGGGCCAGGGGGCTTGGCTACACCTTC. Amino acids: CASRARGLGYTF. The chain uses TRBV6-1 and TRBJ1-2; 8 nucleotides align to TRBD1. The V gene end was trimmed by 6 bases and the J gene end by 7 bases; junction bases not matched to a gene: 4. The germline CDR1 and CDR2 sequences are MNHNS and SASEGT. The CDR3 covers 12 residues.

This rearrangement joins TRBV20-1 to TRBJ1-1, with D perhaps TRBD1 (5 bases). Germline V gene lookup returns CDR1 DFQATT and CDR2 SNEGSKA (reference sequence). V dropped 1 base and J dropped 1 base, with 7 bases sitting between them. The CDR3 is 13 amino acids. The CDR3, as DNA: TGCAGTGCTAGAGTCAGGGAGAACACTGAAGCTTTCTTT. It is translated as CSARVRENTEAFF.

This clonotype was counted only a few times. The chain combines TRBV7-9 with TRBJ2-7; 8 nucleotides agree with TRBD2. Looked up from germline, CDR1 is SEHNR and CDR2 is FQNEAQ (reference sequence). Trimming cost V 4 bases and J 2 bases; bases outside gene matches: 7. CDR3 length: 15 amino acids. The CDR3 region has the DNA TGTGCCAGCAGCTCATTAGCGGGGAGCCCCTACGAGCAGTACTTC. It yields the protein CASSSLAGSPYEQYF.

The chain joins TRBV2 to TRBJ2-1; D tentatively reads TRBD1 or TRBD2 (6 bases each). The CDR3 extends over 10 amino acids. Trimming stripped 11 bases from V and 13 bases from J, with 15 bases between. Germline lookup yields CDR1 SNHLY and CDR2 FYNNEI. CDR3 region: CASRGETQFF. Written as DNA, the CDR3 is TGTGCCTCAAGGGGGGAGACCCAGTTCTTC.

This clonotype turned up a few times. V gene TRBV18 combines with J gene TRBJ1-2, with D possibly TRBD1 on 5 matching bases. Trimming shortened V by 3 bases and J by 8 bases, and 13 bases separated the two germline ends. Germline V gene sequence: CDR1 KGHSH, CDR2 LQKENI. CDR3 length equals 13 residues. The CDR3 DNA reads as TGTGCCAGCTCACCCCTAACAGGTGACGGCTACACCTTC. Protein sequence: CASSPLTGDGYTF.

The table lists this clonotype with a few counts. This chain joins TRBV5-1 and TRBJ2-5, with 7 bases aligning to TRBD1. In germline, CDR1 is SGHRS, CDR2 YFSETQ. This CDR3 is 13 amino acids long. V lost 4 bases to trimming and J lost 2 bases; unmatched junction nucleotides: 2. The CDR3 coding sequence is TGCGCCAGCAGCGACAGGGTACAAGAGACCCAGTACTTC. Translation gives CASSDRVQETQYF.

A few counts support this clonotype. V and J are TRBV12-3 or TRBV12-4 and TRBJ1-5, with a weak D call TRBD1 (5 bases). Trimming removed 3 bases from V and 0 bases from J, with 12 bases in between. CDR3 size: 16 residues. CDR3 amino acids: CASSLGRDTSNQPQHF. In DNA form, the CDR3 reads TGTGCCAGCAGTTTGGGACGGGATACTAGCAATCAGCCCCAGCATTTT.